The clone carrying this TCR beta chain was counted between two and nine times. Authors' data handling: Nucleated cell counts were estimated from reference gene primer amplification. Repertoires were generated with immunoSEQ multiplex PCR, while TCRdb's copy carries only in-frame clones and drops some. V and J calls and clone size are copied from that table; D and trimming were computed from the DNA. The data hold approximately 200,000 clones, with more than 70% observed a single time. These data originate in a study of blood T cell repertoires in COVID-19. Across the whole study: Material from acute and convalescent COVID-19 was sourced from the United States, Italy and Spain.

The V end lost 5 bases, the J end lost 1 base, and 11 bases lay between the germline ends. Germline values: CDR1 SGHAT, CDR2 FQNNGV. CDR3 length: 14 residues. The source material was peripheral blood. This sequence originates from a woman aged 25 to 45 with acute or convalescent COVID-19. V and J are TRBV11-2 and TRBJ1-1; the D is unclear. The CDR3 DNA reads as TGTGCCAGCAGCCCCAACCCTAAGAACACTGAAGCTTTCTTT. Amino acid sequence: CASSPNPKNTEAFF.